This T cell receptor (beta chain) derives from a study of blood T cell repertoires in COVID-19 (TCRdb year 2020). Regarding the research as a whole: Samples from collaborators originated in the United States, Italy and Spain and spanned both the acute and convalescent phases of COVID-19. The material from the prospective study consisted of cDNA or gDNA derived from T cells, B-cell-depleted T cells, or PBMCs. Subjects who had been exposed to COVID-19, were actively infected with it, or had recovered from it provided the deeply sampled blood TCRbeta repertoires that made up the dataset. A freely available public database, intended as a resource for researchers studying the immune response to SARS-CoV-2, is where the repertoires were released. Samples were obtained from the ongoing ImmuneRACE study (first 160 participants) and from roughly 1,300 subjects provided by 6 global collaborators. Nearly every sample came with metadata listing a de-identified subject ID, COVID-19 status, age in years and sex. HLA class I and class II types, where available, came from metadata supplied by the sample provider rather than from assay-based typing.

From its cysteine to its phenylalanine, the CDR3 spans 15 amino acids. Just the 45-base CDR3 DNA is kept, in frame starting at base 1. The junction shows trimming of 5 bases on V and 8 bases on J, and the gene matches do not reach 11 bases of it. CDR1 and CDR2 (SGHDT, YYEEEE) derive from the germline V gene. The investigation overall reported the following: The amount of clinical and demographic metadata varied by source and participant and was provided uncurated.

Note on this clone: The specificity of this receptor is unknown. It has no much larger one-base neighbor in the sample; base qualities were not kept.

TCRbeta CDR3 regions were amplified from genomic DNA using the immunoSEQ Assay, a bias-controlled multiplex PCR. Regarding the original processing steps: The number of nucleated cells in each sample was estimated by amplification of reference gene primers within the assay. To quantify the absolute abundance of each unique TCRbeta CDR3 rearrangement, sequence reads were collapsed and filtered. Productive Simpson clonality was computed per sample as the square root of Simpson's diversity index over productive rearrangements. TCRdb carries this immuneACCESS record with in-frame sequences only. Its versions omit some clonotypes, under half of them owing to an unresolved V gene in the studies checked, with the rest unexplained. V and J calls plus clone size are reproduced from that table; the DNA served to infer D and trimming. The sample table lists more than 200,000 clones, around 80% of them with a count of one. The biggest ten clones account for around 4.2% of the sample.

Each collaborating institution followed its own protocols to collect whole blood in K2EDTA tubes. For TCRbeta analysis, collaborators shipped samples as frozen whole blood, isolated PBMCs, or DNA extracted from either of those sample types. Sequencing was carried out using peripheral blood. The TCR was taken from a man in his 60s with acute or convalescent COVID-19. The chain uses TRBV5-6 and TRBJ1-5, with TRBD1 matching 9 junction bases. The DNA sequence is given as TGTGCCAGCAGTAAACAACAGGGGGCTGTCGAGCCCCAGCATTTT. This yields the protein CASSKQQGAVEPQHF. Reference TRBV5-6 and TRBJ1-5 genes cover what lies past the CDR3, so the full variable domain is DAGVTQSPTHLIKTRGQQVTLRCSPKSGHDTVSWYQQALGQGPQFIFQYYEEEERQRGNFPDRFSGHQFPNYSSELNVNALLLGDSALYLCASSKQQGAVEPQHFGDGTRLSIL.